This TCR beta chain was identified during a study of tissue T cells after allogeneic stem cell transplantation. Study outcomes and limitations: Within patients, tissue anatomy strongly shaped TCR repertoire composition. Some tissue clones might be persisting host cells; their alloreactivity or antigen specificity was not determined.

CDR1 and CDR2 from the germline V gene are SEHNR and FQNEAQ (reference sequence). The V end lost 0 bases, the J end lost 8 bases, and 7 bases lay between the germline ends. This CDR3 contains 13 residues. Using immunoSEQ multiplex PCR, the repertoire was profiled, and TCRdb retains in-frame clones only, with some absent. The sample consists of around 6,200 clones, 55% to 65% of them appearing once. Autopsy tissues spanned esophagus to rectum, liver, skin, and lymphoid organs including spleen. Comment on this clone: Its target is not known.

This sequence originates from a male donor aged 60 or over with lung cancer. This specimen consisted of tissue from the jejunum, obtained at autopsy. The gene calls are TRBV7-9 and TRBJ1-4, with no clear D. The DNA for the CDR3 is TGTGCCAGCAGCTTAGCCGCGATAGAAAAACTGTTTTTT. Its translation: CASSLAAIEKLFF.